The 13 T cell receptor beta chains in this list originate from one sample, sequenced in a study of cytomegalovirus exposure and HLA in healthy donors. Use of 60 Vbeta and 13 Jbeta primers characterized the PCR. Measured with immunoSEQ multiplex PCR; TCRdb has only the in-frame clones, and not every one. The sample holds about 100,000 clones, 80% seen once. The sequencing input was PBMCs. All receptors derive from a man aged 25 to 45 in good health and CMV-seronegative.

The chain couples TRBV7-2 to TRBJ2-2, with D uncertain. V was shortened by 1 base and J by 6 bases, with 6 bases between the two germline ends. Germline CDR1 and CDR2: SGHTA and FQGNSA. The CDR3 runs 13 residues. CDR3 sequence: CASSLGQPGELFF. CDR3 coding DNA: TGTGCCAGCAGCTTAGGACAACCCGGGGAGCTGTTTTTT.

The CDR3 here is CASSDPFNIQYF. CDR3 DNA: TGTGCCAGCAGTGATCCGTTTAACATTCAGTACTTC. The rearrangement uses TRBV6-1 and TRBJ2-4; no clear D gene. The CDR3 runs 12 residues. V dropped 3 bases and J dropped 7 bases, with 7 bases sitting between them. CDR1 is MNHNS, CDR2 SASEGT, per germline.

V and J are TRBV6-1 and TRBJ2-3; the D gene is possibly TRBD2 (6 bases). The V end lost 0 bases, the J end lost 4 bases, and 8 bases lay between the germline ends. Germline V gene data show CDR1 as MNHNS and CDR2 as SASEGT. The CDR3 has 14 residues. CDR3 in DNA: TGTGCCAGCAGTGAAGCGCCGGGGGCAGATACGCAGTATTTT. It yields the protein CASSEAPGADTQYF.

This clone has more than one count but fewer than ten. The rearrangement joins TRBV6-5 to TRBJ1-2, with 9 bases matching TRBD1. In germline, CDR1 is MNHEY, CDR2 SVGAGI. CDR3 length: 16 amino acids. Unmatched junction bases numbered 10, after V lost 4 bases and J lost 4 bases. The CDR3 loop reads CASSFARDRAIYGYTF. Here the CDR3 DNA reads TGTGCCAGCAGTTTCGCCCGGGACAGGGCAATCTATGGCTACACCTTC.

CDR3: CASSFRGRDNEQFF. CDR3 sequence (DNA): TGTGCCAGCAGCTTTAGGGGGCGTGACAATGAGCAGTTCTTC. The V gene is TRBV5-6, the J gene TRBJ2-1; TRBD1 matches at 7 bases. Germline V gives CDR1 SGHDT, CDR2 YYEEEE. Trimming cost V 2 bases and J 5 bases; bases outside gene matches: 4. The CDR3 length is 14 residues. The entire variable domain, with the rest obtained from reference TRBV5-6 and TRBJ2-1, is as follows: DAGVTQSPTHLIKTRGQQVTLRCSPKSGHDTVSWYQQALGQGPQFIFQYYEEEERQRGNFPDRFSGHQFPNYSSELNVNALLLGDSALYLCASSFRGRDNEQFFGPGTRLTVL.

On this clone: The junction departs from the called germline gene at one end, perhaps through a read error. V and J are TRBV5-6 and TRBJ2-5; 7 positions agree with TRBD2. The CDR3 consists of 13 residues. From germline, CDR1 is SGHDT and CDR2 YYEEEE. CDR3 nucleotide sequence: TGTGCCAGCAGCTTGGGAACTGCGGGAGTGGCCGACTTC. Translated, it gives CASSLGTAGVADF.

This clone was detected a few times. The J gene is TRBJ1-4, the V gene TRBV6-6, with D possibly TRBD1 on 5 matching bases. This CDR3 is 13 amino acids long. With 10 bases removed from V and 8 bases from J, the gap between germline ends came to 17 bases. Germline V CDR1 and CDR2: MNHNY, SVGAGI (reference sequence). The CDR3 DNA follows: TGTGCCATCAGGGAGGGCCCTAGAGAAAAACTGTTTTTT. This gives the protein CAIREGPREKLFF.

The V call is TRBV9, the J call TRBJ2-2; D remains unclear. The CDR3 consists of 11 residues. CDR1 and CDR2 from the germline V gene are SGDLS and YYNGEE. Trimming left V 3 bases short and J 6 bases short, with 3 bases between. CDR3 region: CASSGAGELFF. CDR3 bases: TGTGCCAGCAGCGGAGCCGGGGAGCTGTTTTTT.

The chain carries TRBV19 and TRBJ1-5, with 9 bases that match TRBD1. The germline gives CDR1 LNHDA, CDR2 SQIVND (reference sequence). J was trimmed by 5 bases and V by 3 bases; bases with no gene match: 5. This CDR3 region has 15 residues. In DNA, the CDR3 is TGTGCCAGTAGTATCCTGGGACAGGGAGATCAGCCCCAGCATTTT. Its protein product is CASSILGQGDQPQHF.

This chain connects TRBV18 to TRBJ1-4; D perhaps matches TRBD1 (5 bases). From germline, CDR1 is KGHSH and CDR2 LQKENI. V was cut by 1 base and J by 7 bases, with 13 bases left in between. The CDR3 is made up of 15 amino acids. CDR3 coding DNA: TGTGCCAGCTCACCACGGGAAGGGGAAGGTGAAAAACTGTTTTTT. It codes for CASSPREGEGEKLFF.

V and J are TRBV7-2 and TRBJ2-2, with a possible D match to TRBD2 (6 bases). V was cut by 3 bases and J by 8 bases, with 10 bases left in between. Germline loops: CDR1 SGHTA, CDR2 FQGNSA. This CDR3 comprises 13 residues. The CDR3 nucleotides read TGTGCCAGCAGCTTGGGACTCCAAGGGGAGCTGTTTTTT. Its protein is CASSLGLQGELFF.

V gene TRBV4-1 combines with J gene TRBJ2-7; TRBD2 matches 10 bases. The CDR3 is made up of 16 amino acids. Germline assignment: CDR1 MGHRA and CDR2 YSYEKL. J lost 3 bases, V lost 0 bases, and 5 bases had no gene match. The CDR3 is CASSQDWASGSYEQYF. CDR3 sequence (DNA): TGCGCCAGCAGCCAAGATTGGGCTAGCGGGAGCTACGAGCAGTACTTC.

The rearrangement uses TRBV25-1 and TRBJ2-7; TRBD1 aligns across 12 bases. The CDR3 loop spans 15 amino acids. From germline, CDR1 is MGHDK and CDR2 SYGVNS. The V gene end was trimmed by 2 bases and the J gene end by 4 bases; junction bases not matched to a gene: 3. The CDR3 DNA sequence: TGTGCCAGCAGTGAAGGGGACAGGGGGCTTTACGAGCAGTACTTC. Residues: CASSEGDRGLYEQYF.